This T cell receptor (beta chain) was obtained from a study of cytomegalovirus exposure and HLA in healthy donors. The study's findings and limits: Available immune exposure information was restricted to CMV serostatus only. Whilst most TCR sequences proved rare, a subset of public TCRs occurred across many donors. Reports credit the classifier with highly specific, highly sensitive diagnosis of cytomegalovirus status. Altogether, 164 TCR beta chains were recorded as cytomegalovirus-associated.

Researchers ran the PCR with 60 Vbeta and 13 Jbeta primers. TCRdb keeps only in-frame clones here, not all; method: immunoSEQ multiplex PCR. The data show about 190,000 clones, around 81% seen once. Details on this clone: Its cognate antigen is unknown.

This CDR3 is 12 amino acids long. The junction had 2 bases not matched to a gene; V was cut back by 3 bases and J by 7 bases. Germline CDR1 and CDR2: SGHAT and FQNNGV. The rearrangement joins TRBV11-2 to TRBJ1-2, with 7 bases lining up with TRBD1. The receptor was derived from a man between 18 and 35 years old in good health and CMV-seronegative. Sequenced material: PBMCs. Here the CDR3 reads CASSFQGGGYTF. CDR3 in DNA: TGTGCCAGCAGCTTCCAGGGGGGTGGCTACACCTTC. The full variable domain, its missing parts supplied by reference TRBV11-2 and TRBJ1-2, is EAGVAQSPRYKIIEKRQSVAFWCNPISGHATLYWYQQILGQGPKLLIQFQNNGVVDDSQLPKDRFSAERLKGVDSTLKIQPAKLEDSAVYLCASSFQGGGYTFGSGTRLTVV.